Below, 12 T cell receptor beta chains from the same sample are listed, as sequenced in a study of identical twins. TCRdb processed the 5' RACE reads anew with MiXCR; each CDR3 protein has one entry. The table has just over 450,000 distinct CDR3 sequences, 13% to 15% seen once. A further study also used this sample, focusing on yellow fever vaccine responses in identical twins.

Sequencing was done on a sample of CD4+ T cells sorted from blood. The origin of the receptors is a woman aged 18 to 35 in good health.

This clonotype has just a few counts. V usage is TRBV20-1 and J usage is TRBJ2-4; the D gene could be TRBD1 or TRBD2 (6 bases each). The CDR3 covers 15 residues. V was trimmed by 1 base and J by 6 bases, leaving 16 bases between them. Germline CDR1 DFQATT, CDR2 SNEGSKA (reference sequence). The chain's CDR3 is CSARGGASVGNIQYF. CDR3 bases: TGCAGTGCTAGAGGGGGGGCTAGCGTTGGAAACATTCAGTACTTC.

A few counts support this clonotype. This chain connects TRBV5-6 to TRBJ2-1; TRBD1 matches at 7 bases. V gave up 1 base and J gave up 15 bases; unmatched junction bases: 7. The CDR3 sequence is 12 residues long. CDR1 is SGHDT and CDR2 is YYEEEE in the germline V gene. CDR3 in DNA: TGTGCCAGCAGCTTGTACGACAGGGTGTCGTTCTTC. It is translated as CASSLYDRVSFF.

The DNA of the CDR3 is TGTGCCGCCCGCCTCGATTCTGGGGCCAACGTCCTGACTTTC. Encoded protein: CAARLDSGANVLTF. The genes are TRBV2 and TRBJ2-6, with D unresolved. V lost 11 bases and J lost 1, with 12 bases in between. Per the germline V gene, CDR1 is SNHLY and CDR2 is FYNNEI. The CDR3 contains 14 residues. Looking up the rest from reference TRBV2 and TRBJ2-6 gives the full variable domain: EPEVTQTPSHQVTQMGQEVILRCVPISNHLYFYWYRQILGQKVEFLVSFYNNEISEKSEIFDDQFSVERPDGSNFTLKIRSTKLEDSAMYFCAARLDSGANVLTFGAGSRLTVL.

This clonotype was picked up a small number of times. The V gene is TRBV21-1, the J gene TRBJ2-5; the table's D call TRBD2 went unverified against the DNA. TRBV21-1 corresponds to a pseudogene. The CDR3 is 23 amino acids. The CDR3 coding sequence is TGTGCCAGCAGCAAAGCGCGAGGGGATCGGCTAGCGGGAGTATCGGGTTTCGGGGAGACCCAGTACTTC. This gives the protein CASSKARGDRLAGVSGFGETQYF.

The chain employs TRBV7-2 and TRBJ2-7; TRBD2 might be the D (5 bases). The CDR3 has 17 residues. V lost 2 bases to trimming and J lost 7 bases, with 24 bases between them. Germline CDR1 SGHTA, CDR2 FQGNSA. CDR3 coding DNA: TGTGCCAGCAGCTTAAGACTGCGGGCCGGGATGGTGTTTGAGCAGTACTTC. Protein: CASSLRLRAGMVFEQYF.

This clonotype was counted only a few times. The rearrangement links TRBV20-1 to TRBJ1-2; D is ambiguous. V was trimmed by 6 bases and J by 0 bases, leaving 11 bases between them. CDR1 and CDR2 from the germline V gene are DFQATT and SNEGSKA (reference sequence). CDR3 length: 13 residues. The chain's CDR3 is CSALTDSNYGYTF. The DNA of the CDR3 is TGCAGTGCCCTGACGGACTCTAACTATGGCTACACCTTC.

A few counts support this clonotype. V gene TRBV5-5 combines with J gene TRBJ2-1; tentatively, D is TRBD2 (6 bases). The germline CDR1 and CDR2 sequences are SGHKS and YYEKEE (reference sequence). There are 15 residues in the CDR3. V gave up 0 bases and J gave up 7 bases, with 14 bases separating them. The CDR3 nucleotides are TGTGCCAGCAGCTTGGGGCCGGGGGTTTTAAATGAGCAGTTCTTC. Its translation: CASSLGPGVLNEQFF.

This clonotype has a handful of counts. The CDR3 DNA is TGTGCCATCAGTGCGCTTCTAACAGGGGAGCAGTACTTC. Its protein product is CAISALLTGEQYF. The chain is built from TRBV10-3 and TRBJ2-7; D may be TRBD1 (6 bases). This CDR3 is built from 13 residues. From germline, CDR1 is ENHRY and CDR2 SYGVKD. V lost 4 bases and J 7 bases, leaving 14 bases between the germline ends.

V and J are TRBV5-1 and TRBJ2-3, with 10 bases lining up with TRBD2. Trimming cost V 1 base and J 6 bases; bases outside gene matches: 2. CDR3 length: 14 amino acids. CDR1 and CDR2 (germline): SGHRS, YFSETQ. CDR3 nucleotide sequence: TGCGCCAGCAGCTTGACTAGCGGGATCGATACGCAGTATTTT. Residues: CASSLTSGIDTQYF. The complete variable domain, with remaining parts taken from reference TRBV5-1 and TRBJ2-3, reads KAGVTQTPRYLIKTRGQQVTLSCSPISGHRSVSWYQQTPGQGLQFLFEYFSETQRNKGNFPGRFSGRQFSNSRSEMNVSTLELGDSALYLCASSLTSGIDTQYFGPGTRLTVL.

V is TRBV3-1 and J is TRBJ2-7; tentative D call: TRBD1 (6 bases). CDR3 length: 15 residues. V was clipped by 4 bases and J by 0 bases, with 13 bases between them. Germline CDR1 is LGHDT and CDR2 is YNNKEL (reference sequence). The CDR3 region has the DNA TGTGCCAGCAGCCTGGGACAAGAGAGCTCCTACGAGCAGTACTTC. Translation gives CASSLGQESSYEQYF.

J is TRBJ1-6 and V is TRBV28, with D unclear. The germline V gene has CDR1 MDHEN and CDR2 SYDVKM. Trimming left V 5 bases short and J 9 bases short, with 8 bases between. This CDR3 region has 12 residues. DNA for the CDR3: TGTGCCAGCAGTATAAGACCTTCACCCCTCCACTTT. This encodes CASSIRPSPLHF.

In its sample, this clonotype was seen many times. The chain employs TRBV5-6 and TRBJ2-2; 7 nucleotides match TRBD2. This CDR3 comprises 16 residues. The germline V gene has CDR1 SGHDT and CDR2 YYEEEE. V lost 1 base, J lost 5 bases, and 8 bases stayed unmatched. The CDR3 nucleotides read TGTGCCAGCAGCTTGTTTCCCGGGGGGAGGACCGGGGAGCTGTTTTTT. Translation: CASSLFPGGRTGELFF.